This TCR beta chain was retrieved from a study of regulatory T cells in long-lasting Graves disease. Across the whole study: Antithyroid drugs had been given to newly diagnosed Graves' patients for under 3 months.

The CDR3 totals 16 residues. With V trimmed by 6 bases and J by 5 bases, 10 bases remained unmatched. This clonotype was observed many times. Time point reported: newly diagnosed GD, antithyroid drugs for less than 3 months. Extracted PBMC RNA gave rise to the TCR library. Researchers made TCR beta libraries by using iRepertoire HTBI primers and running Arm-PCR on CDR3 regions. TCRdb used MiXCR to reprocess the multiplex PCR reads, holding one entry per CDR3 protein. This table holds roughly 500,000 distinct CDR3 sequences, approximately 13% found once. The same data also contributed to another study, on T cells in Graves' hyperthyroidism and ophthalmopathy. As reported in that work: Primed by the HTBI set, a first-round RT-PCR was run on the TCR CDR3.

The chain links TRBV12-3 or TRBV12-4 to TRBJ2-5; 12 bases are a match to TRBD1. The sequencing used peripheral blood mononuclear cells (PBMCs), collected at new diagnosis, from a patient treated with antithyroid drugs. This TCR came from a man aged 30 to 45 with Graves disease. The CDR3 is CASRGRDRGPGETQYF. The CDR3 DNA is TGTGCCAGCAGGGGCCGGGACAGGGGGCCGGGGGAGACCCAGTACTTC.